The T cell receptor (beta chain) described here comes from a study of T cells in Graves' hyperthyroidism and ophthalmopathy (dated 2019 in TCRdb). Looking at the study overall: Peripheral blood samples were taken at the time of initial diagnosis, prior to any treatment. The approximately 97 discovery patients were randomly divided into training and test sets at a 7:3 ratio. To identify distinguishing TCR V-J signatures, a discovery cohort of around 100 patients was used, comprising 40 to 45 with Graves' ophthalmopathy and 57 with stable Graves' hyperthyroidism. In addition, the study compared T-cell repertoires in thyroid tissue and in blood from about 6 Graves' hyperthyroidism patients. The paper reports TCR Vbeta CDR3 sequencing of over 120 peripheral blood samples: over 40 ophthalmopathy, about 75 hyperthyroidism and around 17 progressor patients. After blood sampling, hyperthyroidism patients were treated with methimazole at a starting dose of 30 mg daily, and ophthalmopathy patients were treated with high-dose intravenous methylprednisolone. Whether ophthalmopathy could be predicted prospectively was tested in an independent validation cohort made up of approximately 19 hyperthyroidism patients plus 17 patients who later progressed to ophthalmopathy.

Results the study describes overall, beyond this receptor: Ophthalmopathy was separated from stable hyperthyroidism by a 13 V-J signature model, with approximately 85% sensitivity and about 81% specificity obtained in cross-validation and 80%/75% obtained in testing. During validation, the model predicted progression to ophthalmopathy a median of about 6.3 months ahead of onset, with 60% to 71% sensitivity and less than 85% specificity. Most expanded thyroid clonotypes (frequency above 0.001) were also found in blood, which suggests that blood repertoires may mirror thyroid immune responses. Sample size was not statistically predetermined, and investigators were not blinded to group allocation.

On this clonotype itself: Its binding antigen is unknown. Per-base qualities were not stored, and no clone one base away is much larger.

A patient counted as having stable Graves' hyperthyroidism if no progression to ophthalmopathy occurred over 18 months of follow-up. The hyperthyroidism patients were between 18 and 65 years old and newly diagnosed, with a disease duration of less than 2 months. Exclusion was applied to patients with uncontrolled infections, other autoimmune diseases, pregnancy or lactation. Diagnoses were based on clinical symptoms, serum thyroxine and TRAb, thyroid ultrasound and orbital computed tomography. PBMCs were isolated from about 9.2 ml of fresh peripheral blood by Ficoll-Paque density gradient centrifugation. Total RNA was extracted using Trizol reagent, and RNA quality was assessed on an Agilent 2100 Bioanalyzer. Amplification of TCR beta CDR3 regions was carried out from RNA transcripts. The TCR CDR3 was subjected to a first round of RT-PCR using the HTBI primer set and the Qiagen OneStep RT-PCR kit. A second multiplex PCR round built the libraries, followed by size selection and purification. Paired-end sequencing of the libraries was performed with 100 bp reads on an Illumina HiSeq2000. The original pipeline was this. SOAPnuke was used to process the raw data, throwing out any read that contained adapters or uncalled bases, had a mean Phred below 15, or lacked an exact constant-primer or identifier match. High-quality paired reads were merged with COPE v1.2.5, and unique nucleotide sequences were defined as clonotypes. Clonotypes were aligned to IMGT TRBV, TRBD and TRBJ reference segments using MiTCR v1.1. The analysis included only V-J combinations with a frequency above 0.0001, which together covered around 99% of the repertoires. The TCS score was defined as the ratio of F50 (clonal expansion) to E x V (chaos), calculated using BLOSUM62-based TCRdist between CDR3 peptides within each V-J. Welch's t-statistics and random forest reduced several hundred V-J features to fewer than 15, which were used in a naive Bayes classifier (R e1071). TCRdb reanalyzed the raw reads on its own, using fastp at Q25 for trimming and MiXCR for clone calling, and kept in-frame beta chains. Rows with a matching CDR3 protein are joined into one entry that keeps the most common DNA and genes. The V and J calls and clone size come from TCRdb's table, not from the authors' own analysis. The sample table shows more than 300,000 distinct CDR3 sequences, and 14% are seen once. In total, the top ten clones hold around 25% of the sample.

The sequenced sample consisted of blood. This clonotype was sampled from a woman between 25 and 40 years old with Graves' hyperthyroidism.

Read as DNA, the sequence is TGTGCCAGCAGCGCGGGACCATCGAACACTGAAGCTTTCTTT. Its protein is CASSAGPSNTEAFF. The rearranged segments are TRBV25-1 and TRBJ1-1; a tentative D call is TRBD1 (5 bases match). V is shortened by 6 bases, J by 1 base, and the region joining them spans 12 bases. CDR1 is given as MGHDK and CDR2 as SYGVNS, both from the germline V gene. Inclusive of the bounding cysteine and phenylalanine, the CDR3 is 14 residues long. Kept here is only the CDR3 DNA, which spans 42 bases and is read in frame from base 1.